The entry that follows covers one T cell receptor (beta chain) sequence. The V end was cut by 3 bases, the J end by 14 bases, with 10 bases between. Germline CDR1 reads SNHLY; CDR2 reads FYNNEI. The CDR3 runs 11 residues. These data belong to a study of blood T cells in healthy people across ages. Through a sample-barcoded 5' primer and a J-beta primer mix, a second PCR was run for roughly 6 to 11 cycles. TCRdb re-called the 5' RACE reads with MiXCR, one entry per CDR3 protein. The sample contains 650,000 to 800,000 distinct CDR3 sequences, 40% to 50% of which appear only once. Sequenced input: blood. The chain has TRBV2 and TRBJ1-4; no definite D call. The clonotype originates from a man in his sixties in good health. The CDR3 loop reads CASSDALGLFF. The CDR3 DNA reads TGTGCCAGCAGTGACGCCCTGGGGCTGTTTTTT.